This entry lists 9 T cell receptor beta chains sequenced from one sample in a study of blood T cells in healthy people across ages (dated by TCRdb to the mid-2010s). The protocol used for the library was 5' RACE. The reads were generated on an Illumina HiSeq 2500. A second PCR of roughly 6 to 11 cycles was performed with a sample-barcoded 5' primer and a J-beta primer mix. TCRdb reanalyzed the raw reads on its own, using fastp at Q25 for trimming and MiXCR for clone calling, and kept in-frame beta chains. Identical CDR3 protein sequences are pooled into one entry, listed with their most common genes and DNA. This sample comprises about 640,000 distinct CDR3 sequences, less than 35% of them detected only once. More than 15% of the sample belongs to the ten largest clones. Sequenced input: blood. These receptors came from a woman aged 80 or older in good health.

V is TRBV30 and J is TRBJ1-5; D possibly corresponds to TRBD1 (5 bases). Germline CDR1 is GTSNPN and CDR2 is SVGIG (reference sequence). Deletions cut 5 bases from V and 6 bases from J, with 17 bases between. This CDR3 region has 14 residues. CDR3 residues: CAWGKMGGGQPQHF. CDR3 DNA: TGTGCCTGGGGCAAGATGGGGGGAGGTCAGCCCCAGCATTTT.

This chain links TRBV5-1 with TRBJ1-6; no reliable D call. The ends were cut back, 4 bases at V and 5 bases at J, with 10 bases in the middle. The germline V gene encodes CDR1 SGHRS and CDR2 YFSETQ. The length of the CDR3 is 14 residues. CDR3 sequence reads: CASSPSRDNSPLHF. In DNA, the CDR3 is TGCGCCAGCAGCCCATCGAGGGATAATTCACCCCTCCACTTT.

The chain employs TRBV24-1 and TRBJ2-1; D gene unclear. Trimming took off 9 bases at V and 8 bases at J, with 16 bases between the two ends. Per germline, CDR1 KGHDR and CDR2 SFDVKD. The CDR3 is 13 residues long. The CDR3 DNA reads as TGTGCCACCGGAGTTATCTCCGGCGATGAGCAGTTCTTC. Amino acids: CATGVISGDEQFF.

This clonotype appeared a few times. The gene calls are TRBV7-2 and TRBJ1-5, with unresolved D. From germline, CDR1 is SGHTA and CDR2 FQGNSA. CDR3 length: 16 residues. The germline V and J ends were trimmed by 1 base and 7 bases, with 17 bases remaining between them. The CDR3 DNA reads as TGTGCCAGCAGCTTAGATAGTGGGGTAATCTGGCAGCCCCAGCATTTT. This gives the protein CASSLDSGVIWQPQHF.

This clonotype was found many times. This sequence joins TRBV5-1 and TRBJ2-2; 8 bases match TRBD1. The CDR3 covers 15 residues. Germline trimming cut 0 bases from V and 6 bases from J; bases unmatched to any gene: 4. The germline gives CDR1 SGHRS, CDR2 YFSETQ. CDR3 sequence: CASSLADRAAGELFF. The CDR3, as DNA: TGCGCCAGCAGCTTGGCGGACAGGGCTGCCGGGGAGCTGTTTTTT.

The chain joins TRBV12-3 or TRBV12-4 to TRBJ2-4, with D possibly TRBD2 on 6 matching bases. The J call may be incorrect, as the DNA end agrees better with TRBJ2-7. CDR3 length equals 14 residues. This CDR3 reads CASSSGLGGYEQYF. Here the CDR3 DNA reads TGTGCCAGCAGCTCCGGGCTCGGGGGCTACGAGCAGTACTTC.

This clonotype has at least ten counts. The V gene is TRBV20-1, the J gene TRBJ2-1; 9 nucleotides align to TRBD2. Germline CDR1 reads DFQATT; CDR2 reads SNEGSKA (reference sequence). J lost 12 bases, V lost 0 bases, and 15 bases had no gene match. This CDR3 region has 16 residues. The CDR3 sequence: CSARDQILAGKEAQFF. CDR3 DNA sequence: TGCAGTGCTAGAGATCAGATCCTAGCGGGAAAGGAGGCGCAGTTCTTC.

The sample holds many counts of this clonotype. DNA of the CDR3: TGTGCCAGCAGCGGGGGCCGATATACGCAGTATTTT. It translates to CASSGGRYTQYF. V is TRBV9 and J is TRBJ2-3; TRBD1 is a possible D gene (5 bases). Germline assignment: CDR1 SGDLS and CDR2 YYNGEE. The CDR3 consists of 12 residues. V dropped 3 bases and J dropped 7 bases, with 9 bases sitting between them.

This clonotype came up many times. This sequence joins TRBV6-5 and TRBJ2-6; tentatively, D is TRBD2 (6 bases). The CDR3 contains 20 residues. V was trimmed by 0 bases and J by 0 bases, leaving 18 bases between them. Per germline, CDR1 MNHEY and CDR2 SVGAGI. The CDR3 DNA reads TGTGCCAGCAGTTACTCGGGGGGACGGAGGATTAGCTCTGGGGCCAACGTCCTGACTTTC. Protein: CASSYSGGRRISSGANVLTF.